This entry describes one TCR beta chain. The antigen remains undetermined. The entry originates in a study of blood T cells in healthy people across ages. It was with a sample-barcoded 5' primer and a J-beta primer mix that a second PCR of about 7 to 12 cycles was run. Paired-end reads containing CDR3 totaled no fewer than 2.5 million for each sample. Via MiXCR, TCRdb re-called the 5' RACE reads, giving one row per CDR3 protein. Found here are 1.5 million or so distinct CDR3 sequences, 42% of them singletons; the top ten hold 7.9%. The study, taken as a whole, reports: Measured against age, TCR beta diversity per million T cells decreased in a roughly linear manner.

Extraction yielded at least 5 micrograms of total RNA per sample. V was cut by 3 bases and J by 6 bases, with 14 bases left in between. In germline, CDR1 is MNHEY, CDR2 SVGAGI. CDR3 size: 14 residues. This chain uses TRBV6-5 with TRBJ1-2, with D uncertain. The origin of this receptor is a woman aged 18-29 years in good health. Material: blood. DNA for the CDR3: TGTGCCAGCAGTTATGCCCCTTGGGGAGATGGCTACACCTTC. Encoded protein: CASSYAPWGDGYTF.